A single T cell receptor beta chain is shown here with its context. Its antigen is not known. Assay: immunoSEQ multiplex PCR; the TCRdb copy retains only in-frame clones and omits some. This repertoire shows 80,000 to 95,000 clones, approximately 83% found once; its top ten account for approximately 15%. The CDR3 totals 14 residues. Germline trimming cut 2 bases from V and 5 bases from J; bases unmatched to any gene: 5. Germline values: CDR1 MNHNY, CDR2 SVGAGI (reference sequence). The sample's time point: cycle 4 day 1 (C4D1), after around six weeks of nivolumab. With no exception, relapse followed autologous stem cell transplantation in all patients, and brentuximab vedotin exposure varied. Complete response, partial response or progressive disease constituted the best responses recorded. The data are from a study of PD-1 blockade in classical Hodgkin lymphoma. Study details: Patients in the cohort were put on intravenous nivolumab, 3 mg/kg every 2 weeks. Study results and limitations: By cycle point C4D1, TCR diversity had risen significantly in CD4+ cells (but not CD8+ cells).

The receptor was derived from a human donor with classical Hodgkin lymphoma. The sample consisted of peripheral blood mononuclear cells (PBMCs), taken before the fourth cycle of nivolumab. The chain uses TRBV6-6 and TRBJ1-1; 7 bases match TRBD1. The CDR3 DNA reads TGTGCCAGCAGTTACCTGTCAGGGGGGACTGAAGCTTTCTTT. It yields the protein CASSYLSGGTEAFF.